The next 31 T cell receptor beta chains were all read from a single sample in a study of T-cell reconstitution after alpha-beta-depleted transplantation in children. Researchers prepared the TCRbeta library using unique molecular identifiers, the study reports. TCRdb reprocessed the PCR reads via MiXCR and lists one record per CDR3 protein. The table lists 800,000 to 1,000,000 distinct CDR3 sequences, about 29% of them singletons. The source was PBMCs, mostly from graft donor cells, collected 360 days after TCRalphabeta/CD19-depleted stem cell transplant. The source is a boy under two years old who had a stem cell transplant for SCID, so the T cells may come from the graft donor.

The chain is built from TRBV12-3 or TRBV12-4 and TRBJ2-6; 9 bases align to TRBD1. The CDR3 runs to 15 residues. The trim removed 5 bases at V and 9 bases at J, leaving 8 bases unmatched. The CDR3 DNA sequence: TGTGCCAGCAGTGGGGGACAGGGACGCATCAACGTCCTGACTTTC. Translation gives CASSGGQGRINVLTF.

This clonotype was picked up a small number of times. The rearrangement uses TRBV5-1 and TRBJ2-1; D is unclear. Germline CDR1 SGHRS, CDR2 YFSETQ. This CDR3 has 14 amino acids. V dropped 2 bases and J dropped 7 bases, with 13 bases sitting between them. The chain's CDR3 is CASSFEVVGNEQFF. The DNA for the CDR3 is TGCGCCAGCAGCTTCGAGGTGGTGGGAAATGAGCAGTTCTTC.

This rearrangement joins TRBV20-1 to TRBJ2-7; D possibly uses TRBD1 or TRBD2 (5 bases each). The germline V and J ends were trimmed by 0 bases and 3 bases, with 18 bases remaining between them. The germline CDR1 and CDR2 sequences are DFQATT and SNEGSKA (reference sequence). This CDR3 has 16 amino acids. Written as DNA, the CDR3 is TGCAGTGCTAGAGACCACTGGGGGTCACACTACTACGAGCAGTACTTC. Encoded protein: CSARDHWGSHYYEQYF.

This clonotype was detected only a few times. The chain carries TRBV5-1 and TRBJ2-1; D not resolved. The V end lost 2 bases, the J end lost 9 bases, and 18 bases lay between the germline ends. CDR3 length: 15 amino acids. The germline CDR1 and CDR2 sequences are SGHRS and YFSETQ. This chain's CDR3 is CASSLYLAGSAEQFF. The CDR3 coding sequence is TGCGCCAGCAGCTTATACCTGGCAGGCAGTGCTGAGCAGTTCTTC.

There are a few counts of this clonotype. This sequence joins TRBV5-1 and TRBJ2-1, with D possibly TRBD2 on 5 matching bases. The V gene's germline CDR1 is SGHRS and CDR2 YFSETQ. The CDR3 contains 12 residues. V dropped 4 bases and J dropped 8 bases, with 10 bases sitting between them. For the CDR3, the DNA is TGCGCCAGCAGCGTTCGGGGTGATGAGCAGTTCTTC. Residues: CASSVRGDEQFF.

The CDR3 coding sequence is TGCGCCAGCAGATTCATTGGGGGGCCCGCAACTAATGAAAAACTGTTTTTT. Protein: CASRFIGGPATNEKLFF. V usage is TRBV4-1 and J usage is TRBJ1-4; TRBD1 is a possible D gene (6 bases). The CDR3 totals 17 residues. V was clipped by 6 bases and J by 0 bases, with 17 bases between them. Germline lookup yields CDR1 MGHRA and CDR2 YSYEKL.

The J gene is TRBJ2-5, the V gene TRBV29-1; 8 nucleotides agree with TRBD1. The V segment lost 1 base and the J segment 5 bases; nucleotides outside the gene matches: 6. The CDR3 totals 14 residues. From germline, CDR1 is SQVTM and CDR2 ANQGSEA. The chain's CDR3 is CSVEVFRTGETQYF. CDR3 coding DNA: TGCAGCGTTGAAGTTTTTAGGACAGGGGAGACCCAGTACTTC.

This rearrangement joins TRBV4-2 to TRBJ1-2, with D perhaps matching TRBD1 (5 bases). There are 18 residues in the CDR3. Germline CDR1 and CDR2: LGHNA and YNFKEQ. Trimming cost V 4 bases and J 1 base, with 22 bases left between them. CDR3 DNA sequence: TGTGCCAGCAGCCCCCGTGGGCAGGGTAGGAAAGTTAACTATGGCTACACCTTC. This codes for CASSPRGQGRKVNYGYTF.

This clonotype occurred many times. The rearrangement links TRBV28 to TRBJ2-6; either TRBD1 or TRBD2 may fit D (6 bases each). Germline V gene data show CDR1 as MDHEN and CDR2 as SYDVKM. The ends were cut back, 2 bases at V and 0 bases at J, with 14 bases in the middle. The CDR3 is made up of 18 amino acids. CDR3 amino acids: CASSLVGGGASGANVLTF. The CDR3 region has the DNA TGTGCCAGCAGTTTAGTTGGAGGGGGAGCCTCTGGGGCCAACGTCCTGACTTTC.

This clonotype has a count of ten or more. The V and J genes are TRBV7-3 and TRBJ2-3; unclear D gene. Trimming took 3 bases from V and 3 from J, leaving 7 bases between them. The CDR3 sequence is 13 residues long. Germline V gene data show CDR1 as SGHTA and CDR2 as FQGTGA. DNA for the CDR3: TGTGCCAGCAGCTTCTCTCCGACAGATACGCAGTATTTT. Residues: CASSFSPTDTQYF.

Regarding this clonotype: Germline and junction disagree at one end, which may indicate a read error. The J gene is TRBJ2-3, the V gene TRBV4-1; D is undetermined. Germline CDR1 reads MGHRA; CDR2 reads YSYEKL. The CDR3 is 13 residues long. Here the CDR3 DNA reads TGTGCCAGCAGCCAAGGGTTGACAGATACGCAGTATTTT. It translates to CASSQGLTDTQYF.

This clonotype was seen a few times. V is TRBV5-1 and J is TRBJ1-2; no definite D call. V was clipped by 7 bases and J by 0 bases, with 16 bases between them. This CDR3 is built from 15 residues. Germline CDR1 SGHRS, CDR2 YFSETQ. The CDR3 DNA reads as TGCGCCAGCGGTGCGAGGACCGGAACTAACTATGGCTACACCTTC. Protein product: CASGARTGTNYGYTF.

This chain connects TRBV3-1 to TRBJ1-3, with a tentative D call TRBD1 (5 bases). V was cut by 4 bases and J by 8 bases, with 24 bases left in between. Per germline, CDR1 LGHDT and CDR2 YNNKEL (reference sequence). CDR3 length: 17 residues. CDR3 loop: CASSPFRVNQPWHTIYF. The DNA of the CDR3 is TGTGCCAGCAGCCCCTTCAGGGTAAACCAACCTTGGCACACCATATATTTT.

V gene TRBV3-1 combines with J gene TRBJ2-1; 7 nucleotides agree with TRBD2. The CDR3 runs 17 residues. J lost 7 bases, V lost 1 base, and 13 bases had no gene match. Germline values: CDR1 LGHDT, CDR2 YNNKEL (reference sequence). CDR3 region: CASSQVYGGTTRNEQFF. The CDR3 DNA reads TGTGCCAGCAGCCAAGTCTACGGCGGGACTACCCGAAATGAGCAGTTCTTC.

In DNA, the CDR3 is TGTGCCAGCAGCCAAGTAGAAGGAGCGCCCAGCACCTTC. It translates to CASSQVEGAPSTF. J is TRBJ1-2 and V is TRBV3-1; D unresolved. Trimming shortened V by 1 base and J by 13 bases, and 16 bases separated the two germline ends. Germline lookup yields CDR1 LGHDT and CDR2 YNNKEL (reference sequence). The CDR3 contains 13 residues.

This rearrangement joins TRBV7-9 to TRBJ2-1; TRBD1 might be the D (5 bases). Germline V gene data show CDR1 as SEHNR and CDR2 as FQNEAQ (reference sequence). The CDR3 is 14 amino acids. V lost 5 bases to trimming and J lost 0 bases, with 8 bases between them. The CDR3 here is CASSGARSYNEQFF. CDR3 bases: TGTGCCAGCAGCGGGGCCCGCTCCTACAATGAGCAGTTCTTC.

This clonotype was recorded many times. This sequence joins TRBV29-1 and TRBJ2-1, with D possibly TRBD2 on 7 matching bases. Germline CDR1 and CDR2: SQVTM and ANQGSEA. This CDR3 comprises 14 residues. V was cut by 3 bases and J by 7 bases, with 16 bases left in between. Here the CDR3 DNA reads TGCAGCGTTGATACGGGGGGCCTTGTGAATGAGCAGTTCTTC. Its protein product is CSVDTGGLVNEQFF.

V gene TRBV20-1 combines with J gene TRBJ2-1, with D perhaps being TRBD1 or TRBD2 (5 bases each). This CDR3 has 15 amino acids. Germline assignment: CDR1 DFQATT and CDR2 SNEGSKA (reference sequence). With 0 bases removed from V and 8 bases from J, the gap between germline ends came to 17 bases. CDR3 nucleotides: TGCAGTGCTAGAGATCGGCAGGGATTGAGGGATGAGCAGTTCTTC. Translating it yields CSARDRQGLRDEQFF.

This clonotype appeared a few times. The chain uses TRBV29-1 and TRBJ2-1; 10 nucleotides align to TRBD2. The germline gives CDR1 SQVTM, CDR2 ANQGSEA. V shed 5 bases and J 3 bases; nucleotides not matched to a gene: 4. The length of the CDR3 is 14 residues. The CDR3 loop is CSVQRGGHYNEQFF. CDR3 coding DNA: TGCAGCGTTCAGCGGGGGGGACACTACAATGAGCAGTTCTTC.

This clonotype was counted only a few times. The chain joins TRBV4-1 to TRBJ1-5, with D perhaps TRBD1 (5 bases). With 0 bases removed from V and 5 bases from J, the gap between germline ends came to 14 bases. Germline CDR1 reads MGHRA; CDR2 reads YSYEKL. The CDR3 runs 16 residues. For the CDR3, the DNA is TGCGCCAGCAGCCAAGATGGGGGGACTCATTATCAGCCCCAGCATTTT. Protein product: CASSQDGGTHYQPQHF.

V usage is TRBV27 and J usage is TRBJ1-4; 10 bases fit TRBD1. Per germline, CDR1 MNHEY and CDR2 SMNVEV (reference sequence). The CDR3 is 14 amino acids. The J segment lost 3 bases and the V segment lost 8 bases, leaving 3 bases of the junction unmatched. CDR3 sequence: CASRDRGPNEKLFF. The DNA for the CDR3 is TGTGCCAGCCGAGACAGGGGGCCTAATGAAAAACTGTTTTTT.

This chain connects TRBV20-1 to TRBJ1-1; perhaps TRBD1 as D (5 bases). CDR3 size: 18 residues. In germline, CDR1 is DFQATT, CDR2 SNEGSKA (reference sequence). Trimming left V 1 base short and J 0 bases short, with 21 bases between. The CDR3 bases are TGCAGTGCTAGAGCAGGGTTAGGAGCGGGGAAAATGAACACTGAAGCTTTCTTT. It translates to CSARAGLGAGKMNTEAFF.

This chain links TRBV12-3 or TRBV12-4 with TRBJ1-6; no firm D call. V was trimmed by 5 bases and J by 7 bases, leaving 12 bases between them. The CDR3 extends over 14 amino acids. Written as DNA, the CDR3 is TGTGCCAGCAGTCCCGAAGGCGTGAATTCACCCCTCCACTTT. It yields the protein CASSPEGVNSPLHF.

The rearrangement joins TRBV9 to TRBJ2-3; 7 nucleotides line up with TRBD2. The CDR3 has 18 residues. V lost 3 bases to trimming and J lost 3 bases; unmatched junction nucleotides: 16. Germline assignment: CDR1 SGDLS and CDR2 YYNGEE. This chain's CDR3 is CASSADPFPAGNTDTQYF. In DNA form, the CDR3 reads TGTGCCAGCAGCGCGGACCCCTTTCCAGCGGGGAATACAGATACGCAGTATTTT.

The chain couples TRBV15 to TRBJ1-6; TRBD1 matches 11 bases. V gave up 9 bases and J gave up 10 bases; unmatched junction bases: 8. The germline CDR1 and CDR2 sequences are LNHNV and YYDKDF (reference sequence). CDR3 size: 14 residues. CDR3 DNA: TGTGCCACGAGAGGACAGGGGGCTCGATCACCCCTCCACTTT. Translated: CATRGQGARSPLHF.

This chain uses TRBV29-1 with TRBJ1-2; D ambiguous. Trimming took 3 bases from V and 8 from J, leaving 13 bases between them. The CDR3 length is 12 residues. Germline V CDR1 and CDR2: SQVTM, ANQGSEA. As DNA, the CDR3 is TGCAGCGTTGAGGTGCCGACCTTGGGCTACACCTTC. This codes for CSVEVPTLGYTF. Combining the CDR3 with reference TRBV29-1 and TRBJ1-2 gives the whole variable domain SAVISQKPSRDICQRGTSLTIQCQVDSQVTMMFWYRQQPGQSLTLIATANQGSEATYESGFVIDKFPISRPNLTFSTLTVSNMSPEDSSIYLCSVEVPTLGYTFGSGTRLTVV.

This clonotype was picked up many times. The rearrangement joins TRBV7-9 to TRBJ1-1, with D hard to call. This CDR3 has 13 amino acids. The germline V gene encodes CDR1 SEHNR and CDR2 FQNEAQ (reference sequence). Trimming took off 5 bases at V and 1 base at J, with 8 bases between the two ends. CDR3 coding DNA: TGTGCCAGCAGCGTCTCAGCGAACACTGAAGCTTTCTTT. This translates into CASSVSANTEAFF.

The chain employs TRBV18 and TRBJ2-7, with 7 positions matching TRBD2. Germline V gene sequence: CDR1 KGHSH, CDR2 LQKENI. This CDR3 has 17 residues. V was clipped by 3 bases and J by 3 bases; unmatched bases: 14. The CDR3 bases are TGTGCCAGCTCACCCCCCCAACCTGGGGAGGGTTACTACGAGCAGTACTTC. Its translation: CASSPPQPGEGYYEQYF.

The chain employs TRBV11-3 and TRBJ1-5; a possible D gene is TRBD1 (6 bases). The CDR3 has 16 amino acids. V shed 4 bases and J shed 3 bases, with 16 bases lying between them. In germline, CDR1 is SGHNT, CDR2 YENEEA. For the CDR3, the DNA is TGTGCCAGCAGCTCCGTCGTTTGGACAGACAATCAGCCCCAGCATTTT. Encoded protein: CASSSVVWTDNQPQHF.

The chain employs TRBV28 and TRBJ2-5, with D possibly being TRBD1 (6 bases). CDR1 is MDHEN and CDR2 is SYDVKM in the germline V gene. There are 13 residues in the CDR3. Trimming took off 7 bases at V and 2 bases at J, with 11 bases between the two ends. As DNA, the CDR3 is TGTGCCAGCACCGTCAGGGGACAAGAGACCCAGTACTTC. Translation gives CASTVRGQETQYF.

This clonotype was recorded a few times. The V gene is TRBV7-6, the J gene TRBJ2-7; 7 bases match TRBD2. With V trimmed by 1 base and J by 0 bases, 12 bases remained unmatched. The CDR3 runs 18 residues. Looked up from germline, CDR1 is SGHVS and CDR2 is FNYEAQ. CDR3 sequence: CASSLGGGWGGISYEQYF. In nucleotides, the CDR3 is TGTGCCAGCAGCTTAGGTGGAGGATGGGGGGGGATCTCCTACGAGCAGTACTTC.